This TCR beta chain derives from a study of T cells after posttransplantation cyclophosphamide. Study findings and constraints: Tissue-infiltrating T cells from skin or gut overlapped little with blood T cells. Recipient CMV seropositivity and CMV reactivation strongly tracked TRB clonality. Later blood repertoires were often dominated by clones from the donor CD8+ memory compartment.

The data were produced by immunoSEQ multiplex PCR, yet TCRdb's version contains in-frame clones alone and is incomplete. Of about 52,000 clones in the sample, 90% to 95% are singletons; the top ten hold about 3.1%. On this clone: Its antigen is unknown.

The related graft donor's blood sample was taken on the day of bone marrow donation. The CDR3 is made up of 12 amino acids. V lost 3 bases to trimming and J lost 4 bases, with 4 bases between them. Sequences were obtained from PBMCs. The TCR sequence derives from a woman aged 30 to 39 in good health and a related stem cell transplant donor. This sequence joins TRBV23-1 and TRBJ1-3; no firm D call. TRBV23-1 is an ORF, with its function uncertain. In nucleotides, the CDR3 is TGCGCCAGCAGTCAGGGCGGAAACACCATATATTTT. It specifies CASSQGGNTIYF.